The rows below give T cell receptor beta chains drawn from one sample of a study of CXCR3-negative and CXCR3-positive naive CD8 T cells. TCRdb reprocessed the 5' RACE reads; each CDR3 protein has one entry and no DNA is given. The sample spans about 51,000 distinct CDR3 sequences; the ten largest clones claim around 0.58%. The sequencing sample was made of naive CXCR3+ CD8+ T cells from blood. Source of these receptors: a human donor in good health. Some clones in this sample may be carry-over from other donors' samples. CDR3s include the opening cysteine and the closing phenylalanine or tryptophan.

J | V | CDR3
TRBJ1-2 | TRBV7-9 | CASSTLGDGYTF
TRBJ1-6 | TRBV6-5 | CASSYGGGGSPLHF
TRBJ2-7 | TRBV20-1 | CSARGTASYEQYF
TRBJ1-1 | TRBV7-3 | CASRLQGNQNTEAFF
TRBJ1-2 | TRBV9 | CASSVGGTDGYTF
TRBJ2-1 | TRBV29-1 | CSFPLAGGNEQFF
TRBJ2-7 | TRBV9 | CASSGRGQGNEQYF
TRBJ2-3 | TRBV5-1 | CASRWGGLDTQYF
TRBJ2-3 | TRBV4-3 | CASSQSREGTQYF
TRBJ2-1 | TRBV20-1 | CSARDLTPGNEQFF
TRBJ2-1 | TRBV4-3 | CASSHATGNEQFF
TRBJ2-7 | TRBV27 | CASGMTGPPYEQYF
TRBJ2-7 | TRBV5-6 | CASSPPPNSSYEQYF
TRBJ2-3 | TRBV7-9 | CASSGFLAGLTDTQYF
TRBJ2-7 | TRBV27 | CASSPRDSSYEQYF
TRBJ2-3 | TRBV7-2 | CASSALVADTQYF
TRBJ2-1 | TRBV14 | CASSLHRTGPNEQFF
TRBJ2-7 | TRBV2 | CASSDPRLTYEQYF
TRBJ2-1 | TRBV20-1 | CSARDVGQGTPEQFF
TRBJ1-1 | TRBV6-8 | CASSYPRVTNTEAFF
TRBJ1-2 | TRBV15 | CATSRDLTANYGYTF
TRBJ2-7 | TRBV29-1 | CSVTQGGSYEQYF
TRBJ1-4 | TRBV12-3/TRBV12-4 | CASSSDGLIGEKLFF
TRBJ1-1 | TRBV29-1 | CSGGLGGTEAFF
TRBJ2-1 | TRBV5-1 | CASSTGTSGVDEQFF
TRBJ2-1 | TRBV6-4 | CASSVGDKGEQFF
TRBJ2-3 | TRBV10-3 | CAISEGEWTLTDTQYF
TRBJ2-5 | TRBV28 | CASRTRTSGGETQYF
TRBJ2-2 | TRBV14 | CASSQRTEANTGELFF
TRBJ2-3 | TRBV6-2/TRBV6-3 | CASSYYGYPGDTQYF
TRBJ2-5 | TRBV29-1 | CSGARLPPQETQYF
TRBJ2-7 | TRBV20-1 | CSATLAGGIYEQYF
TRBJ2-3 | TRBV2 | CASSGRSGGGIDTQYF
TRBJ2-5 | TRBV25-1 | CASSDRTGGRDPQYF
TRBJ2-1 | TRBV19 | CASNPPSGTDNNEQFF
TRBJ1-5 | TRBV4-2 | CASSQDRQNSNQPQHF
TRBJ2-2 | TRBV28 | CASSLGRAGPNTGELFF
TRBJ1-2 | TRBV19 | CASSIMDTNYGYTF
TRBJ2-7 | TRBV4-3 | CASSPRTSGDYEQYF
TRBJ2-7 | TRBV7-9 | CASSSTGKMLREQYF
TRBJ2-5 | TRBV19 | CASKEAETQYF
TRBJ2-7 | TRBV29-1 | CSVEGGGIYEQYF
TRBJ2-3 | TRBV6-1 | CASSKLAGATDTQYF
TRBJ2-7 | TRBV5-1 | CASSFEDRYYEQYF
TRBJ1-6 | TRBV12-3/TRBV12-4 | CASSPPGQQYNSPLHF
TRBJ2-1 | TRBV6-4 | CATSGSVYNEQFF
TRBJ1-1 | TRBV25-1 | CASKAGNEAFF
TRBJ2-3 | TRBV6-5 | CASSWDLTDTQYF
TRBJ2-6 | TRBV4-2 | CASSQVLGGLSGANVLTF
TRBJ2-2 | TRBV7-9 | CASYNTGELFF
TRBJ1-5 | TRBV2 | CASRPGQGNSYSNQPQHF
TRBJ1-5 | TRBV5-1 | CASSLGTEIGPQHF
TRBJ1-5 | TRBV29-1 | CSVDEGIDQPQHF
TRBJ2-1 | TRBV5-1 | CASSLLGSSYNEQFF
TRBJ2-7 | TRBV15 | CATSSYGGTGDYEQYF
TRBJ1-1 | TRBV19 | CASSLTVSTEAFF
TRBJ2-1 | TRBV7-3 | CASSWNRDSTYNEQFF